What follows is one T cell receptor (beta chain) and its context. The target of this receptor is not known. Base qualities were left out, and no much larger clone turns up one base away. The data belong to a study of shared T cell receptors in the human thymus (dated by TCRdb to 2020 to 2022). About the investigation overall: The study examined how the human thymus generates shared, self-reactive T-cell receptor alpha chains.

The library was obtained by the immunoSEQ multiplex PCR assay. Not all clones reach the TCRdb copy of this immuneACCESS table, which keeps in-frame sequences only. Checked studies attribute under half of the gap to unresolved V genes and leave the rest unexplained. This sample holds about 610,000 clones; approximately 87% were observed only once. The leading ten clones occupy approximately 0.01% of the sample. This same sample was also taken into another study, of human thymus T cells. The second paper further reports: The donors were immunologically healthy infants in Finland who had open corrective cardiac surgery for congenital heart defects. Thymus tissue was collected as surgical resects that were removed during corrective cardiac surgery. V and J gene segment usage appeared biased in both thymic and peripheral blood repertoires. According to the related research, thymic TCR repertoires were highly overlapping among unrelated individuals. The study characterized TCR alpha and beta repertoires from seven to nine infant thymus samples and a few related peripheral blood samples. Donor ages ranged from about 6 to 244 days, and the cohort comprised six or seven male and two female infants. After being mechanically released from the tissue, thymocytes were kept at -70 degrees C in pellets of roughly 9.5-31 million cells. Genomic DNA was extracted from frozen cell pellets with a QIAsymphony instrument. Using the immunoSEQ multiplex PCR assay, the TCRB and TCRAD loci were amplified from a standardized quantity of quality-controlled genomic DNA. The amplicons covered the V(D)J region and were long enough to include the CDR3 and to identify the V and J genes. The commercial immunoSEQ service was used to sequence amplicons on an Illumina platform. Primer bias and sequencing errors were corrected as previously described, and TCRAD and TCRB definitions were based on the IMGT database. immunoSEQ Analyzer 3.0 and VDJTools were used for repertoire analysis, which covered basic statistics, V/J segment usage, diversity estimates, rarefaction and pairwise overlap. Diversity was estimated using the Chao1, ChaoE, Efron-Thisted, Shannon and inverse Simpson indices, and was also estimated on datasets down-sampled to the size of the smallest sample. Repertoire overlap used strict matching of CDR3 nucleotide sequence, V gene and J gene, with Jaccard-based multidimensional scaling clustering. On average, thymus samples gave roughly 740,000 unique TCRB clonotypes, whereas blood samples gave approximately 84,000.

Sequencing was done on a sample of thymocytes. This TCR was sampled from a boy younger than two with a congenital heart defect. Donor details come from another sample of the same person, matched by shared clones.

For the CDR3, the sequence is CASSLDRVTDTQYF. The DNA sequence reads TGTGCCAGCAGCTTGGACAGGGTCACAGATACGCAGTATTTT. The rearrangement combines TRBV5-6 with TRBJ2-3; D gene: possibly TRBD1, on 6 matching bases. The germline ends are 7 bases apart after V is trimmed by 0 bases and J by 2 bases. There are 14 amino acids in the CDR3, from cysteine to phenylalanine inclusive. Only CDR3 DNA is held: 42 bases, read in frame from base 1. The germline V gene provides CDR1 SGHDT and CDR2 YYEEEE.